This T cell receptor beta chain was observed in a study of early stage breast cancer tumors. A remark on this clone: Its target is not known.

About 20-55 mg of tumor tissue was diced per sample. Study results and limitations: Tumors had 2.5 to 3-fold higher T cell density and higher clonality than adjacent normal breast tissue. Enriched TCRB sequences shared across patients were mostly commonly generated sequences. Functional markers like CD4, CD8 and FOXP3 were missed in bulk sequencing.

The CDR3 is made up of 16 amino acids. With 5 bases clipped from V and 4 bases from J, the junction kept 7 bases outside the gene matches. Germline CDR1 is LNHDA and CDR2 is SQIVND (reference sequence). Method: immunoSEQ multiplex PCR; TCRdb's copy keeps in-frame clones and lacks some. The sample lists about 24,000 clones, about two thirds seen once, with around 10% in the top ten. The sequence derives from a person in their sixties with breast cancer. Sequencing used breast tumor tissue. This chain joins TRBV19 and TRBJ2-5; 13 positions agree with TRBD2. This CDR3 is CASSPRTSGSGETQYF. The CDR3 bases are TGTGCCAGTAGTCCACGGACTAGCGGGAGTGGAGAGACCCAGTACTTC.